A single sample is the source of the 16 T cell receptor beta chains below, sequenced in a study of T cell changes during pregnancy in multiple sclerosis. Here immunoSEQ multiplex PCR was the method, and the copy in TCRdb shows in-frame clones only, minus some. Here the sample spans about 61,000 clones, about 90% being singletons. The sequences come from peripheral blood, collected in the first trimester of pregnancy. These TCRs come from a female donor in good health, enrolled as a control in a pregnancy study.

The V gene is TRBV7-6, the J gene TRBJ1-2; 7 positions match TRBD1. Germline CDR1 reads SGHVS; CDR2 reads FNYEAQ. The CDR3 consists of 18 residues. V shed 5 bases, J shed 0 bases, and the junction held 15 bases outside the gene matches. The CDR3 sequence is CASSPSVLGDRSNYGYTF. The CDR3, as DNA: TGTGCCAGCAGCCCCTCCGTTCTTGGGGACAGATCTAACTATGGCTACACCTTC.

This chain connects TRBV6-1 to TRBJ2-7; D is perhaps TRBD1 (6 bases). Trimming shortened V by 5 bases and J by 4 bases, and 9 bases separated the two germline ends. The CDR3 has 12 amino acids. CDR1 and CDR2 (germline): MNHNS, SASEGT. The CDR3 sequence: CASSLDRYEQYF. As DNA, the CDR3 is TGTGCCAGCAGTTTGGACAGATACGAGCAGTACTTC.

The rearrangement links TRBV5-8 to TRBJ1-4; D not certain. Germline loops: CDR1 SGHTS, CDR2 YDEGEE. The CDR3 runs 14 residues. V was trimmed by 1 base and J by 8 bases, leaving 12 bases between them. The CDR3 DNA is TGTGCCAGCAGCTTGACCGGGGTAGGCGAAAAACTGTTTTTT. Its translation is CASSLTGVGEKLFF.

V is TRBV6-4 and J is TRBJ1-5; D remains ambiguous. The CDR3 is 18 residues long. Germline lookup yields CDR1 MRHNA and CDR2 SNTAGT. V dropped 4 bases and J dropped 5 bases, with 24 bases sitting between them. The CDR3 coding sequence is TGTGCCAGCAGTGGGCCCCCCCGAGGTCAACGCGCCTATCAGCCCCAGCATTTT. Residues: CASSGPPRGQRAYQPQHF.

The chain couples TRBV7-8 to TRBJ2-3; TRBD1 agrees at 10 bases. Germline V lookup: CDR1 SGHVS, CDR2 FQNEAQ. V trimming: 5 bases; J trimming: 11 bases; junction bases outside the gene matches: 16. The CDR3 has 16 residues. CDR3 DNA sequence: TGTGCCAGCAGCGCCGAGCCGGGACAGGGGCCGTGGAGGCAGTATTTT. The encoded protein is CASSAEPGQGPWRQYF.

This clone occurred once. The V call is TRBV6-5, the J call TRBJ1-2; perhaps TRBD1 as D (5 bases). The CDR3 runs to 11 residues. Trimming left V 6 bases short and J 7 bases short, with 9 bases between. The V gene's germline CDR1 is MNHEY and CDR2 SVGAGI. CDR3 DNA: TGTGCCAGCAGCTCCAGGGTTGGCTACACCTTC. Translated, it gives CASSSRVGYTF.

The genes are TRBV2 and TRBJ2-3; the D gene is possibly TRBD1 (6 bases). V lost 2 bases and J lost 0, with 9 bases in between. The CDR3 totals 15 residues. Germline V gene data show CDR1 as SNHLY and CDR2 as FYNNEI. CDR3 sequence reads: CASSETGFSTDTQYF. The CDR3 coding sequence is TGTGCCAGCAGTGAAACAGGGTTTAGCACAGATACGCAGTATTTT.

Regarding this clone: Compared with germline, one end of the junction differs, possibly owing to a read error. This chain links TRBV7-6 with TRBJ2-3; 9 bases match TRBD1. This CDR3 contains 13 residues. Germline values: CDR1 SGHVS, CDR2 FNYEAQ. The CDR3 region is CASSRKPGQGKDF. The CDR3 nucleotides read TGTGCCAGCAGCCGAAAACCGGGACAGGGTAAAGATTTT.

V usage is TRBV13 and J usage is TRBJ1-2; D perhaps matches TRBD1 (6 bases). The CDR3 covers 15 residues. Trimming cost V 2 bases and J 6 bases, with 16 bases left between them. CDR1 PRHDT and CDR2 FYEKMQ come from the germline V gene (reference sequence). The DNA for the CDR3 is TGTGCCAGCAGCTTACGGGCCCGGACAGTTGATGGCTACACCTTC. This sequence encodes CASSLRARTVDGYTF.

This clone was detected once. V and J are TRBV14 and TRBJ1-2, with a tentative D call TRBD1 (5 bases). The CDR3 has 12 residues. Trimming left V 3 bases short and J 8 bases short, with 10 bases between. Germline CDR1 and CDR2: SGHDN and FVKESK. In nucleotides, the CDR3 is TGTGCCAGCAGCCATGGGGCGTTCGGCTACACCTTC. Protein: CASSHGAFGYTF.

This clone has only one observation. J is TRBJ1-1 and V is TRBV20-1; D is ambiguous. Germline V lookup: CDR1 DFQATT, CDR2 SNEGSKA (reference sequence). Trimming removed 3 bases at V and 3 bases at J, with 5 bases between. This CDR3 region has 11 residues. In DNA, the CDR3 is TGCAGTGCTAGGACTGACACTGAAGCTTTCTTT. As protein: CSARTDTEAFF.

The chain couples TRBV28 to TRBJ2-3, with a weak D call TRBD1 (5 bases). This CDR3 contains 15 residues. V gave up 2 bases and J gave up 3 bases, with 12 bases separating them. The germline V gene encodes CDR1 MDHEN and CDR2 SYDVKM. The CDR3 spells CASSLGAGITDTQYF. CDR3 in DNA: TGTGCCAGCAGTTTAGGGGCAGGGATTACAGATACGCAGTATTTT.

J is TRBJ1-1 and V is TRBV19; D is ambiguous. CDR3 length equals 13 residues. Trimming cost V 2 bases and J 8 bases, with 12 bases left between them. Germline V CDR1 and CDR2: LNHDA, SQIVND (reference sequence). The CDR3 DNA is TGTGCCAGTAGTATAACCGGGATGAAAGAAGCTTTCTTT. This gives the protein CASSITGMKEAFF.

Only one count was recorded for this clone. This sequence joins TRBV19 and TRBJ2-2; 7 positions agree with TRBD2. J was trimmed by 0 bases and V by 8 bases; bases with no gene match: 15. The CDR3 loop spans 18 amino acids. The V gene's germline CDR1 is LNHDA and CDR2 SQIVND (reference sequence). The CDR3 loop is CASRSGSGGGSNTGELFF. CDR3 coding DNA: TGTGCCAGTCGCTCGGGTTCTGGCGGGGGTTCGAACACCGGGGAGCTGTTTTTT. Full variable domain (rest looked up from reference TRBV19 and TRBJ2-2): DGGITQSPKYLFRKEGQNVTLSCEQNLNHDAMYWYRQDPGQGLRLIYYSQIVNDFQKGDIAEGYSVSREKKESFPLTVTSAQKNPTAFYLCASRSGSGGGSNTGELFFGEGSRLTVL.

The chain uses TRBV5-1 and TRBJ2-1, with 10 bases aligning to TRBD2. Germline values: CDR1 SGHRS, CDR2 YFSETQ. The CDR3 is 16 residues long. J lost 5 bases, V lost 0 bases, and 5 bases had no gene match. The CDR3 bases are TGCGCCAGCAGCTTGGGTGGGACTAGCGCCCACAATGAGCAGTTCTTC. Protein sequence: CASSLGGTSAHNEQFF.

The chain uses TRBV5-5 and TRBJ1-1, with D unresolved. Germline CDR1 and CDR2: SGHKS and YYEKEE (reference sequence). CDR3 length equals 14 residues. Trimming cost V 0 bases and J 0 bases, with 6 bases left between them. The CDR3 sequence: CASSLDYVNTEAFF. The DNA for the CDR3 is TGTGCCAGCAGCTTGGACTACGTGAACACTGAAGCTTTCTTT.